These 30 T cell receptor beta chains came from one sample sequenced in a study of molecular identifiers for immune sequencing clone quantification. MiXCR, run by TCRdb on the PCR reads, gives a single entry per CDR3 protein. The sample lists around 480,000 distinct CDR3 sequences, around 23% seen once, with 0.7% to 0.9% in the top ten. The sequenced sample was naive CD8+ T cells from blood, with Jurkat cell RNA spiked in. The subset here: FACS-sorted CD8+CD4-CCR7+CD45RA+ naive T cells. Every receptor here comes from a human donor in good health. Some libraries in this study had Jurkat cell RNA spiked in.

This clonotype was observed at least ten times. V and J are TRBV29-1 and TRBJ1-1; D is possibly TRBD1 (5 bases). This CDR3 comprises 13 residues. Germline V CDR1 and CDR2: SQVTM, ANQGSEA. V was cut by 5 bases and J by 0 bases, with 10 bases left in between. CDR3 in DNA: TGCAGCGTTTTCCAGGGACTGAACACTGAAGCTTTCTTT. This gives the protein CSVFQGLNTEAFF.

This chain uses TRBV11-2 with TRBJ2-5, with TRBD1 as a possible D gene (5 bases). Trimming shortened V by 1 base and J by 3 bases, and 9 bases separated the two germline ends. Germline CDR1 SGHAT, CDR2 FQNNGV. The CDR3 contains 14 residues. The CDR3 spells CASSLAGIEETQYF. The CDR3 DNA reads TGTGCCAGCAGCTTAGCAGGGATCGAAGAGACCCAGTACTTC.

A note on this clonotype: One junction end disagrees with the germline gene, perhaps due to a read error. The chain couples TRBV20-1 to TRBJ2-7, with D tentatively TRBD1 (5 bases). The CDR3 spans 14 residues. Germline-derived CDR1 and CDR2 are DFQATT and SNEGSKA (reference sequence). The CDR3, as DNA: TGCAGTGCTAGAGAGACAGTGAGCTCCTACGAGCCGTCCTTC. Translating gives CSARETVSSYEPSF.

This clonotype was recorded many times. The chain uses TRBV6-5 and TRBJ2-7; 12 bases agree with TRBD1. J gave up 4 bases and V 2 bases, and 3 bases lay outside the gene matches. This CDR3 has 15 amino acids. Looked up from germline, CDR1 is MNHEY and CDR2 is SVGAGI. The CDR3 coding sequence is TGTGCCAGCAGTTACGGGACAGGGGGCTTATACGAGCAGTACTTC. Protein: CASSYGTGGLYEQYF.

At least ten counts were recorded for this clonotype. This rearrangement joins TRBV12-3 or TRBV12-4 to TRBJ2-3; the match to TRBD2 covers 11 bases. CDR3 length: 20 residues. With V trimmed by 8 bases and J by 6 bases, 25 bases remained unmatched. CDR3 sequence reads: CASGKQGAGTSGLIRDTQYF. As DNA, the CDR3 is TGTGCCAGCGGCAAACAGGGGGCCGGGACTAGCGGCTTAATAAGGGATACGCAGTATTTT.

The J gene is TRBJ1-1, the V gene TRBV27; D possibly corresponds to TRBD1 (5 bases). CDR1 and CDR2 (germline): MNHEY, SMNVEV (reference sequence). The V end was cut by 0 bases, the J end by 3 bases, with 14 bases between. CDR3 length: 16 amino acids. The CDR3 nucleotides are TGTGCCAGCAGTTTATCGCGAACAGGAACTTACACTGAAGCTTTCTTT. The encoded protein is CASSLSRTGTYTEAFF.

This clonotype was counted only a few times. V and J are TRBV4-1 and TRBJ2-5; D is perhaps TRBD1 (6 bases). V was pared by 0 bases and J by 2 bases, with 10 bases between. Per germline, CDR1 MGHRA and CDR2 YSYEKL. This CDR3 region has 15 residues. The CDR3: CASSQDRGGQETQYF. The CDR3 bases are TGCGCCAGCAGCCAAGATAGAGGGGGACAAGAGACCCAGTACTTC.

A note on this clonotype: This may stem from a read error, because a much larger clone lies one nucleotide away. This rearrangement joins TRBV6-5 to TRBJ1-4; D gene uncertain. The CDR3 loop spans 15 amino acids. The V end lost 6 bases, the J end lost 8 bases, and 19 bases lay between the germline ends. CDR1 is MNHEY, CDR2 SVGAGI, per germline. The CDR3 coding sequence is TGTGCCAGCAGCTTGAGGACGGGTCCCAAAGAAAAACTGTTTTTT. Protein sequence: CASSLRTGPKEKLFF.

This clonotype was seen ten or more times. V usage is TRBV28 and J usage is TRBJ1-3; no firm D call. The germline CDR1 and CDR2 sequences are MDHEN and SYDVKM. With 1 base removed from V and 0 bases from J, the gap between germline ends came to 13 bases. This CDR3 spans 17 amino acids. CDR3 bases: TGTGCCAGCAGTTTATTGCCATCAACAAGCTCTGGAAACACCATATATTTT. It encodes CASSLLPSTSSGNTIYF.

In this sample, this clonotype turned up a few times. This chain connects TRBV6-2 or TRBV6-3 to TRBJ1-2; TRBD1 is a possible D gene (5 bases). The V gene lost 6 bases and the J gene lost 1 base, with 18 bases spanning the gap. CDR3 size: 16 residues. Germline V CDR1 and CDR2: MNHEY, SVGEGT. Here the CDR3 DNA reads TGTGCCAGCAGGACTCTAGACAGCCGATTTAACTATGGCTACACCTTC. Translating gives CASRTLDSRFNYGYTF.

The chain carries TRBV13 and TRBJ1-1; perhaps TRBD1 as D (6 bases). Trimming cost V 2 bases and J 5 bases, with 15 bases left between them. CDR1 is PRHDT, CDR2 FYEKMQ, per germline (reference sequence). The CDR3 has 15 amino acids. DNA for the CDR3: TGTGCCAGCAGCTTATTTGCCCAGGGGCGAACTGAAGCTTTCTTT. Translation gives CASSLFAQGRTEAFF.

This clonotype was picked up a small number of times. The chain employs TRBV18 and TRBJ2-7; D might be TRBD2 (5 bases). The V end lost 0 bases, the J end lost 6 bases, and 6 bases lay between the germline ends. Germline V CDR1 and CDR2: KGHSH, LQKENI. There are 12 residues in the CDR3. The CDR3 DNA reads as TGTGCCAGCTCACCACCGGCGGGCGAGCAGTACTTC. Its protein is CASSPPAGEQYF. Supplemented by reference TRBV18 and TRBJ2-7, the full variable domain reads NAGVMQNPRHLVRRRGQEARLRCSPMKGHSHVYWYRQLPEEGLKFMVYLQKENIIDESGMPKERFSAEFPKEGPSILRIQQVVRGDSAAYFCASSPPAGEQYFGPGTRLTVT.

This clonotype was picked up a small number of times. The chain is built from TRBV5-1 and TRBJ1-1, with TRBD1 as a possible D gene (6 bases). Germline-derived CDR1 and CDR2 are SGHRS and YFSETQ. V lost 0 bases and J lost 4, with 16 bases in between. This CDR3 is 16 amino acids long. The CDR3: CASSLGGQGSFTEAFF. The CDR3 nucleotides are TGCGCCAGCAGCTTGGGGGGGCAGGGGTCATTCACTGAAGCTTTCTTT.

This clonotype has more than one count but fewer than ten. V usage is TRBV5-1 and J usage is TRBJ2-2, with a weak D call TRBD2 (6 bases). Germline CDR1 is SGHRS and CDR2 is YFSETQ. There are 16 residues in the CDR3. V lost 1 base and J lost 4, with 14 bases in between. This CDR3 reads CASSLTGGSGTGELFF. DNA of the CDR3: TGCGCCAGCAGCTTGACTGGGGGTAGCGGCACCGGGGAGCTGTTTTTT.

V gene TRBV5-6 combines with J gene TRBJ2-1, with TRBD2 as a possible D gene (6 bases). Trimming removed 4 bases from V and 2 bases from J, with 13 bases in between. This CDR3 is built from 15 residues. Germline lookup yields CDR1 SGHDT and CDR2 YYEEEE. This chain's CDR3 is CASSDGVAAYNEQFF. The CDR3 DNA is TGTGCCAGCAGCGACGGAGTAGCGGCCTACAATGAGCAGTTCTTC.

In regard to this clonotype: This could be a read error, since a much larger clone is one nucleotide away. The J gene is TRBJ2-5, the V gene TRBV7-2; D call uncertain. CDR3 length: 16 amino acids. Germline V CDR1 and CDR2: SGHTA, FQGNSA. V was cut by 4 bases and J by 4 bases, with 19 bases left in between. The CDR3 protein is CASSSLERLVGETQYF. The CDR3 DNA follows: TGTGCCAGCAGCTCCCTGGAAAGGTTGGTAGGAGAGACCCAGTACTTC.

There are many counts of this clonotype. Germline is not matched at one junction end, which may reflect a read error. The rearrangement links TRBV7-9 to TRBJ2-7; D ambiguous. Germline CDR1 SEHNR, CDR2 FQNEAQ (reference sequence). This CDR3 contains 12 residues. Here the CDR3 reads CASSQVSYEQYF. The DNA of the CDR3 is TGCGCCAGCAGCCAAGTCAGCTACGAGCAGTACTTC.

The rearrangement links TRBV28 to TRBJ2-7; D unclear. Trimming removed 3 bases at V and 3 bases at J, with 12 bases between. Germline V gene lookup returns CDR1 MDHEN and CDR2 SYDVKM. This CDR3 contains 14 residues. This CDR3 reads CASSFSYPDYEQYF. The CDR3 DNA follows: TGTGCCAGCAGTTTCTCTTACCCCGACTACGAGCAGTACTTC. Using reference TRBV28 and TRBJ2-7 for the parts outside the CDR3, the full variable domain is DVKVTQSSRYLVKRTGEKVFLECVQDMDHENMFWYRQDPGLGLRLIYFSYDVKMKEKGDIPEGYSVSREKKERFSLILESASTNQTSMYLCASSFSYPDYEQYFGPGTRLTVT.

This clonotype was observed many times. The chain links TRBV14 to TRBJ2-2; possibly TRBD1 for D (5 bases). The CDR3 length is 14 residues. Between the trimmed V and J ends, which lost 2 bases and 2 bases, there was a span of 6 bases. Germline V lookup: CDR1 SGHDN, CDR2 FVKESK. The CDR3 sequence: CASSQTGNTGELFF. The CDR3 bases are TGTGCCAGCAGCCAAACAGGAAACACCGGGGAGCTGTTTTTT.

As to this clonotype: A much larger clonotype is one base distant, so this may be a read error. The CDR3 DNA reads as TGTGCCAGCGGACCGGGAACGACCTACGAGCAGTACTTC. Translated: CASGPGTTYEQYF. The chain uses TRBV27 and TRBJ2-7; the D gene is possibly TRBD2 (5 bases). Germline values: CDR1 MNHEY, CDR2 SMNVEV (reference sequence). The CDR3 has 13 amino acids. V was trimmed by 8 bases and J by 2 bases, leaving 13 bases between them.

This clonotype occurred a few times. The chain links TRBV7-9 to TRBJ2-5; a possible D gene is TRBD1 (5 bases). Germline lookup yields CDR1 SEHNR and CDR2 FQNEAQ (reference sequence). The CDR3 covers 14 residues. V gave up 4 bases and J gave up 1 base, with 10 bases separating them. CDR3 residues: CASSSDTTQETQYF. The CDR3 DNA is TGTGCCAGCAGCTCGGACACCACCCAAGAGACCCAGTACTTC.

This clonotype has more than one count but fewer than ten. The genes are TRBV3-1 and TRBJ2-3; 7 bases are a match to TRBD2. The germline gives CDR1 LGHDT, CDR2 YNNKEL (reference sequence). The V and J ends lost 0 bases and 4 bases, in that order; junction bases with no gene match: 4. CDR3 length: 15 residues. The CDR3 coding sequence is TGTGCCAGCAGCCAAGAGGGGGGGGAGTCAGATACGCAGTATTTT. This encodes CASSQEGGESDTQYF.

With respect to this clonotype: This CDR3 is missing its conserved last phenylalanine or tryptophan, likely due to a read error. V usage is TRBV19 and J usage is TRBJ2-1, with 7 bases matching TRBD2. From germline, CDR1 is LNHDA and CDR2 SQIVND (reference sequence). Trimming took 3 bases from V and 7 from J; bases not matched to a gene: 9. The CDR3 covers 15 residues. The CDR3 spells CASSISRGGYNEQFL. The CDR3 region has the DNA TGTGCCAGTAGTATTTCTCGCGGGGGTTATAATGAGCAGTTCCTC.

This clonotype was counted a few times. The V and J genes are TRBV19 and TRBJ2-1, with 10 bases aligning to TRBD2. The V gene's germline CDR1 is LNHDA and CDR2 SQIVND (reference sequence). This CDR3 has 15 residues. The V and J ends lost 5 bases and 4 bases, in that order; junction bases with no gene match: 5. This CDR3 reads CASSPSGRGYNEQFF. The CDR3, as DNA: TGTGCCAGTAGTCCTAGCGGGAGAGGGTACAATGAGCAGTTCTTC.

The chain joins TRBV7-9 to TRBJ2-1, with D perhaps matching TRBD2 (5 bases). Trimming pared 5 bases from V and 0 bases from J, leaving 14 bases between. Germline values: CDR1 SEHNR, CDR2 FQNEAQ (reference sequence). This CDR3 spans 16 amino acids. The CDR3 loop reads CASSRSEDSSYNEQFF. DNA for the CDR3: TGTGCCAGCAGCCGATCGGAGGATTCCTCCTACAATGAGCAGTTCTTC. The full variable domain, its missing parts supplied by reference TRBV7-9 and TRBJ2-1, is DTGVSQNPRHKITKRGQNVTFRCDPISEHNRLYWYRQTLGQGPEFLTYFQNEAQLEKSRLLSDRFSAERPKGSFSTLEIQRTEQGDSAMYLCASSRSEDSSYNEQFFGPGTRLTVL.

This clonotype was observed a handful of times. The chain couples TRBV2 to TRBJ2-3, with D hard to call. The CDR3 extends over 15 amino acids. The V gene lost 1 base and the J gene lost 1 base, with 9 bases spanning the gap. Germline CDR1 SNHLY, CDR2 FYNNEI. The DNA for the CDR3 is TGTGCCAGCAGTGAAGTGAGTTATCGCACAGATACGCAGTATTTT. It specifies CASSEVSYRTDTQYF.

In its sample, this clonotype was seen a few times. J is TRBJ2-2 and V is TRBV9; D gene unclear. CDR3 length: 12 amino acids. Looked up from germline, CDR1 is SGDLS and CDR2 is YYNGEE. Trimming took off 0 bases at V and 7 bases at J, with 4 bases between the two ends. The CDR3 spells CASSVGGGELFF. Here the CDR3 DNA reads TGTGCCAGCAGCGTAGGAGGCGGGGAGCTGTTTTTT.

The chain has TRBV19 and TRBJ2-2; no clear D. Trimming left V 10 bases short and J 5 bases short, with 11 bases between. This CDR3 contains 12 residues. Germline-derived CDR1 and CDR2 are LNHDA and SQIVND (reference sequence). The CDR3 bases are TGTGCCACCCGAGAGTGGACCGGGGAGCTGTTTTTT. It translates to CATREWTGELFF. The whole variable domain, filled in from reference TRBV19 and TRBJ2-2, reads DGGITQSPKYLFRKEGQNVTLSCEQNLNHDAMYWYRQDPGQGLRLIYYSQIVNDFQKGDIAEGYSVSREKKESFPLTVTSAQKNPTAFYLCATREWTGELFFGEGSRLTVL.

This clonotype was seen a few times. The chain combines TRBV7-6 with TRBJ2-5; D gene unclear. Germline lookup yields CDR1 SGHVS and CDR2 FNYEAQ. The germline V and J ends were trimmed by 3 bases and 5 bases, with 13 bases remaining between them. The CDR3 has 14 residues. CDR3 sequence (DNA): TGTGCCAGCAGCTTCATGAGTCCCTCCGAGACCCAGTACTTC. It translates to CASSFMSPSETQYF.

The chain is built from TRBV13 and TRBJ2-1; TRBD2 matches at 9 bases. Germline V gives CDR1 PRHDT, CDR2 FYEKMQ (reference sequence). The CDR3 runs to 18 residues. Trimming at V came to 5 bases and at J to 3 bases, leaving 14 bases not matched to a gene. The CDR3 nucleotides read TGTGCCAGCAGCCTAGAGGGGCGGCGGGGGGGCGGCTACAATGAGCAGTTCTTC. It specifies CASSLEGRRGGGYNEQFF.